One sample yielded the 15 T cell receptor beta chains listed below, sequenced in a study of blood T cell repertoires in COVID-19 (dated by TCRdb to about 2020). The method was the immunoSEQ multiplex PCR assay. In TCRdb, the immuneACCESS table is reduced to in-frame sequences with V and J assigned. These tables do not hold every clone; where another copy was compared, an unresolved V gene accounts for under half, and the others remain unexplained. Here the sample has just over 650,000 clones; about 90% occur a single time. About 0.26% of the sample is taken by the ten largest. The source material was peripheral blood. The receptors were gathered from a woman aged 18-29 years with acute or convalescent COVID-19.

The chain employs TRBV19 and TRBJ1-5, with D unresolved. Per germline, CDR1 LNHDA and CDR2 SQIVND (reference sequence). This CDR3 is 15 amino acids long. Trimming took 4 bases from V and 0 from J, leaving 10 bases between them. The CDR3 DNA reads TGTGCCAGTAGTAAAATAGATGCTAGCAATCAGCCCCAGCATTTT. Its protein is CASSKIDASNQPQHF. Full variable domain (rest looked up from reference TRBV19 and TRBJ1-5): DGGITQSPKYLFRKEGQNVTLSCEQNLNHDAMYWYRQDPGQGLRLIYYSQIVNDFQKGDIAEGYSVSREKKESFPLTVTSAQKNPTAFYLCASSKIDASNQPQHFGDGTRLSIL.

The chain carries TRBV6-1 and TRBJ1-2; a weak D match, TRBD1 (5 bases). CDR1 and CDR2 from the germline V gene are MNHNS and SASEGT. Trimming removed 6 bases from V and 1 base from J, with 18 bases in between. The CDR3 sequence is 16 residues long. The CDR3 here is CASSERGGRNNYGYTF. The CDR3 DNA sequence: TGTGCCAGCAGCGAAAGGGGTGGACGGAATAACTATGGCTACACCTTC.

J is TRBJ2-3 and V is TRBV7-2, with D possibly matching TRBD1 (5 bases). This CDR3 spans 15 amino acids. CDR1 is SGHTA and CDR2 is FQGNSA in the germline V gene. V was shortened by 1 base and J by 0 bases, with 8 bases between the two germline ends. The CDR3: CASSLVRGSTDTQYF. The CDR3, as DNA: TGTGCCAGCAGCTTAGTAAGGGGTAGCACAGATACGCAGTATTTT.

This clone has more than one count but fewer than ten. The V and J genes are TRBV9 and TRBJ2-7, with 10 bases fitting TRBD1. V shed 3 bases and J 5 bases; nucleotides not matched to a gene: 5. Germline CDR1 SGDLS, CDR2 YYNGEE. This CDR3 is 14 amino acids long. In nucleotides, the CDR3 is TGTGCCAGCAGCGCGGGACAGGGGTTCCACGAGCAGTACTTC. Translating it yields CASSAGQGFHEQYF.

The rearrangement joins TRBV2 to TRBJ2-7; D perhaps matches TRBD1 (6 bases). The CDR3 covers 13 residues. Germline CDR1 SNHLY, CDR2 FYNNEI. The V end lost 6 bases, the J end lost 3 bases, and 12 bases lay between the germline ends. The CDR3 nucleotides are TGTGCCAGCAGGGGGGCCGGGCGCTACGAGCAGTACTTC. Protein sequence: CASRGAGRYEQYF.

V and J are TRBV9 and TRBJ2-1; 15 nucleotides match TRBD2. The CDR3 runs 17 residues. V was pared by 3 bases and J by 8 bases, with 9 bases of the junction left unmatched. Germline V gives CDR1 SGDLS, CDR2 YYNGEE. CDR3 bases: TGTGCCAGCAGCGCAATTACAGGGACTAGCGGGGGGTATGAGCAGTTCTTC. This codes for CASSAITGTSGGYEQFF. The whole variable domain, remainder taken from reference TRBV9 and TRBJ2-1, is DSGVTQTPKHLITATGQRVTLRCSPRSGDLSVYWYQQSLDQGLQFLIQYYNGEERAKGNILERFSAQQFPDLHSELNLSSLELGDSALYFCASSAITGTSGGYEQFFGPGTRLTVL.

The sample holds one count of this clone. The rearrangement links TRBV6-5 to TRBJ2-7; possibly TRBD2 for D (6 bases). Trimming cost V 6 bases and J 2 bases, with 17 bases left between them. The CDR3 has 15 amino acids. Germline assignment: CDR1 MNHEY and CDR2 SVGAGI. CDR3 sequence (DNA): TGTGCCAGCAGCGCGATTAGGACTACTGCCTACGAGCAGTACTTC. Encoded protein: CASSAIRTTAYEQYF.

About this clone itself: Other DNA sequences in the same sample also yield this CDR3. V is TRBV24-1 and J is TRBJ2-7; 8 bases match TRBD1. Per germline, CDR1 KGHDR and CDR2 SFDVKD. Trimming removed 7 bases from V and 2 bases from J; junction bases left unmatched: 3. This CDR3 has 13 amino acids. The CDR3 is CATSGTGTYEQYF. In DNA, the CDR3 is TGTGCCACCAGCGGGACAGGTACCTACGAGCAGTACTTC.

The genes are TRBV18 and TRBJ1-2, with 12 nucleotides matching TRBD1. The V segment lost 3 bases and the J segment 2 bases; nucleotides outside the gene matches: 16. Looked up from germline, CDR1 is KGHSH and CDR2 is LQKENI. CDR3 length: 20 residues. The CDR3 nucleotides read TGTGCCAGCTCACCCAACGTATACTCCGGGACAGGGGGCGAAAACTATGGCTACACCTTC. Its protein is CASSPNVYSGTGGENYGYTF.

V usage is TRBV19 and J usage is TRBJ1-1; D perhaps matches TRBD1 (6 bases). Germline loops: CDR1 LNHDA, CDR2 SQIVND (reference sequence). The CDR3 is 13 amino acids. V lost 7 bases to trimming and J lost 1 base, with 10 bases between them. The chain's CDR3 is CASKTGGNTEAFF. CDR3 sequence (DNA): TGTGCCAGTAAGACAGGTGGGAACACTGAAGCTTTCTTT.

The chain carries TRBV10-3 and TRBJ1-2, with no clear D. V gave up 4 bases and J gave up 3 bases, with 6 bases separating them. The length of the CDR3 is 12 residues. CDR1 and CDR2 (germline): ENHRY, SYGVKD. The CDR3 spells CAISGHYYGYTF. The CDR3 DNA follows: TGTGCCATCAGTGGACACTACTATGGCTACACCTTC.

The CDR3 nucleotides read TGTGCCAGCAGCTCCCCCGCCAGTTACCCCTCTGGAAACACCATATATTTT. Protein sequence: CASSSPASYPSGNTIYF. The chain recombines TRBV21-1 with TRBJ1-3; the table's D call, TRBD1, was not checked against the DNA. TRBV21-1 is reported as a pseudogene. This CDR3 comprises 17 residues.

The CDR3 spells CASSLGPSVDEQFF. The CDR3 nucleotides are TGTGCCAGCAGCTTAGGCCCCTCAGTTGATGAGCAGTTCTTC. This chain uses TRBV13 with TRBJ2-1; D unclear. V was pared by 0 bases and J by 8 bases, with 11 bases between. This CDR3 is 14 amino acids long. Germline values: CDR1 PRHDT, CDR2 FYEKMQ (reference sequence).

This clone occurred once. The chain carries TRBV9 and TRBJ1-3; D unclear. The CDR3 loop spans 15 amino acids. The V gene's germline CDR1 is SGDLS and CDR2 YYNGEE. V lost 2 bases, J lost 4 bases, and 13 bases lay in between. The CDR3 bases are TGTGCCAGCAGCGTTGGTGGGCCCTCCGGAAACACCATATATTTT. Its translation is CASSVGGPSGNTIYF. Filled out from reference TRBV9 and TRBJ1-3, the complete variable domain reads DSGVTQTPKHLITATGQRVTLRCSPRSGDLSVYWYQQSLDQGLQFLIQYYNGEERAKGNILERFSAQQFPDLHSELNLSSLELGDSALYFCASSVGGPSGNTIYFGEGSWLTVV.

The chain is built from TRBV2 and TRBJ2-5; D may be TRBD2 (6 bases). Deletions cut 3 bases from V and 5 bases from J, with 13 bases between. This CDR3 region has 14 residues. The germline gives CDR1 SNHLY, CDR2 FYNNEI. CDR3 DNA: TGTGCCAGCAGTGAGAGAGCGACTAGGGAGACCCAGTACTTC. The encoded protein is CASSERATRETQYF.